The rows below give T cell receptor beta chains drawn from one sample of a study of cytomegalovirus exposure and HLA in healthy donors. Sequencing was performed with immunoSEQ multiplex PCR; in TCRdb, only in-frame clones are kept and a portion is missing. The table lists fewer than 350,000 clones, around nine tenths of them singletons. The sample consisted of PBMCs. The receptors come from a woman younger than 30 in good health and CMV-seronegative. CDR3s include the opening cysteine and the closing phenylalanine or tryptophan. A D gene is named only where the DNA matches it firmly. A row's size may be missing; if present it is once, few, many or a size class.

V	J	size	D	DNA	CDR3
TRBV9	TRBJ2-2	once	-	TGTGCCAGCAGCGTAAGACATCACGCGAACACCGGGGAGCTGTTTTTT	CASSVRHHANTGELFF
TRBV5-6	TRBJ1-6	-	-	TGTGCCAGCAGCTTTACGCGGAGCTCCTATAATTCACCCCTCCACTTT	CASSFTRSSYNSPLHF
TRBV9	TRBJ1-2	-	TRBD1	TGTGCCAGCAGCCCGGGGGACAGGGGGTCGGGATCTGGCTACACCTTC	CASSPGDRGSGSGYTF
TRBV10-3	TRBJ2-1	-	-	TGTGCCATCAGTGATTCGTTGGGGGGTGAGCAGTTCTTC	CAISDSLGGEQFF
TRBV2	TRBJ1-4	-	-	TGTGCCACCCAACTTATGACAGACGCAACTAATGAAAAACTGTTTTTT	CATQLMTDATNEKLFF
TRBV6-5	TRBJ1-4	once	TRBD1	TGTGCCAGCAGTTACTCCGCAGGGGGCGCGGAAAAACTGTTTTTT	CASSYSAGGAEKLFF
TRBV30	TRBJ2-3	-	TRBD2	TGTGCCTGGAGACTAGCGGGGGGCCGGGATACGCAGTATTTT	CAWRLAGGRDTQYF
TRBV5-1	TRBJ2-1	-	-	TGCGCCAGCAGCTTGGTGGACGGGGGTGAAAATGAGCAGTTCTTC	CASSLVDGGENEQFF
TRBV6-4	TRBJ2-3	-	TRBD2	TGTGCCAGCAGTGACTCTTTAAGCGGGGGTTTGACAGATACGCAGTATTTT	CASSDSLSGGLTDTQYF
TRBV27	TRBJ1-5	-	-	TGTGCCAGCAGGCAGGGGAATCAGCCCCAGCATTTT	CASRQGNQPQHF
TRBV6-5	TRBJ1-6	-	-	TGTGCCAGCAGTTACTCGTTAAATTCACCCCTCCACTTT	CASSYSLNSPLHF
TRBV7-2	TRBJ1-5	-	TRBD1	TGTGCCAGCAGCTTAGGGGACAGGGTTCATCAGCCCCAGCATTTT	CASSLGDRVHQPQHF
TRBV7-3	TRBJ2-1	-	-	TGTGCCAGCAGCACAACGACATACAATGAGCAGTTCTTC	CASSTTTYNEQFF
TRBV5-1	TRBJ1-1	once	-	TGCGCCAGCAGCTTGTTCAGGAGGCAGAACACTGAAGCTTTCTTT	CASSLFRRQNTEAFF
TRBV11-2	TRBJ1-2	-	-	TGTGCCAGCAGCTCCCCCCGGGGGGGACTCTATGGCTACACCTTC	CASSSPRGGLYGYTF
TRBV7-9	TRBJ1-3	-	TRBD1	TGTGCCAGCAGCTGGACAGGGGCTGGAAACACCATATATTTT	CASSWTGAGNTIYF
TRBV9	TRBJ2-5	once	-	TGTGCCAGCAGCGCCCTCGGGGAGTACCAAGAGACCCAGTACTTC	CASSALGEYQETQYF
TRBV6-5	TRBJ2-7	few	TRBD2	TGTGCCAGCAGATTAGCGGGGGCCTACGAGCAGTACTTC	CASRLAGAYEQYF
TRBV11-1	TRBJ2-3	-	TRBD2	TGTGCCAGCAGCCAGACCGACCGGGGGGTCCTCACAGATACGCAGTATTTT	CASSQTDRGVLTDTQYF
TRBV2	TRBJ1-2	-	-	TGTGCCAGCCGGGGGTTTAACTATGGCTACACCTTC	CASRGFNYGYTF
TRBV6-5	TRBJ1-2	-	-	TGTGCCAGCAGTTACCAGGGGATCGGCTATGGCTACACCTTC	CASSYQGIGYGYTF
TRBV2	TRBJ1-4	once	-	TGTGCCAGCAGTAGACAGTGGGTCAAGACTAATGAAAAACTGTTTTTT	CASSRQWVKTNEKLFF
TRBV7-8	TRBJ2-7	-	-	TGTGCCACCAACAGACTATTCTCCTACGAGCAGTACTTC	CATNRLFSYEQYF
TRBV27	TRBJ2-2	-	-	TGTGCCAGCAGTTTGGCCTTGAATACCGGGGAGCTGTTTTTT	CASSLALNTGELFF
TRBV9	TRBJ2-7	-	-	TGTGCCAGCGGCGGCACCCACATCTACGAGCAGTACTTC	CASGGTHIYEQYF
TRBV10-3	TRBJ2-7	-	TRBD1	TGTGCCATCAGTGCGGGACAGGCGTACGAGCAGTACTTC	CAISAGQAYEQYF
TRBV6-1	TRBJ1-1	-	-	TGTGCCAGCAGTGAACTAAGCGGGAGGGAAGCTTTCTTT	CASSELSGREAFF
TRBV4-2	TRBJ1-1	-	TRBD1	TGTGCCAGCAGCCAAGGCCGAAGCAGGGGGACCACTGAAGCTTTCTTT	CASSQGRSRGTTEAFF
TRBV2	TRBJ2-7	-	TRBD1	TGTGCCAGCAGAGTAAGGGACAGTCAATCCTACGAGCAGTACTTC	CASRVRDSQSYEQYF
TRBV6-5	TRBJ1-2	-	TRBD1	TGTGCCAGCAGTTACCGGAGGACAGGGGGCAACTATGGCTACACCTTC	CASSYRRTGGNYGYTF
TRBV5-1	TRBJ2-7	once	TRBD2	TGCGCCAGCAGCTTGGTCCCGGGGGGGGACACCTACGAGCAGTACTTC	CASSLVPGGDTYEQYF
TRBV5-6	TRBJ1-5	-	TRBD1	TGTGCCAGCAGCTACGGACAGGGCCAGAATCAGCCCCAGCATTTT	CASSYGQGQNQPQHF
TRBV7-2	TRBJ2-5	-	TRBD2	TGTGCCAGCAGCGGGACTAGCGGGGGATCGGTGACCCAGTACTTC	CASSGTSGGSVTQYF
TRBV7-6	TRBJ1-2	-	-	TGTGCCAGCAGCTGGGGGGTAAGGGCAGGCTACACCTTC	CASSWGVRAGYTF
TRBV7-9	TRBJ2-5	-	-	TGTGCCAGCAGCTTAGGACAGGCCTTCCAAGAGACCCAGTACTTC	CASSLGQAFQETQYF
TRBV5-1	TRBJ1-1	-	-	TGCGCCAGCAGCTTGGGGGGGCTCAACACTGAAGCTTTCTTT	CASSLGGLNTEAFF
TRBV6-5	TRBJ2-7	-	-	TGTGCCAGCGGCCGTAGGGGGGGCTACGAGCAGTACTTC	CASGRRGGYEQYF
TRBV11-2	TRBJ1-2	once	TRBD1	TGTGCCAGCAGCCGACAGGGGGCCGGCTGGGGCTACACCTTC	CASSRQGAGWGYTF
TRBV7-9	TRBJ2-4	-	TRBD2	TGTGCCAGCAGCGACACTAGCGGACTAAACATTCAGTACTTC	CASSDTSGLNIQYF
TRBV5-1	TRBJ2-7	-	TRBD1	TGCGCCAGCAGCCGGACAGGTCCCTACGAGCAGTACTTC	CASSRTGPYEQYF
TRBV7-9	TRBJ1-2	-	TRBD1	TGTGCCAGCAGCCCCGGGACAGCCTATGGCTACACCTTC	CASSPGTAYGYTF
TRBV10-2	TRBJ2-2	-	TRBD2	TGCGCCAGCAGTGAATGGGCGGGGGGGCGTCGGACCGGGGAGCTGTTTTTT	CASSEWAGGRRTGELFF
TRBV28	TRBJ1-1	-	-	TGTGCCAGCACCCCGGGGAACACTGAAGCTTTCTTT	CASTPGNTEAFF
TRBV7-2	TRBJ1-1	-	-	TGTGCCAGCAGCTACTATCGGCCTGAAGCTTTCTTT	CASSYYRPEAFF
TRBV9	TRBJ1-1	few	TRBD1	TGTGCCAGCAGCGAGGGGACAGGGGGATACACTGAAGCTTTCTTT	CASSEGTGGYTEAFF
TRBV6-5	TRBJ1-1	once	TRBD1	TGTGCCAGCAGTCGCGGGACAGGGGGCGCCGAAGCTTTCTTT	CASSRGTGGAEAFF
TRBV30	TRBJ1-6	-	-	TGTGCCTGGAGCCAACAGGGAACGATGAATTCACCCCTCCACTTT	CAWSQQGTMNSPLHF
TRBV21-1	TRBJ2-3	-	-	TGTGCCAGCAGCGCCGGGACAGTGGTCACAGATACGCAGTATTTT	CASSAGTVVTDTQYF
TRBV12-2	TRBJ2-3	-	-	TGTGCAAGTCGCTTAGCGTATCCAGATACGCAGTATTTT	CASRLAYPDTQYF
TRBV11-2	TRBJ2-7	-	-	TGTGCCAGCAGCCCGAGGGCACTGCAGTACTTC	CASSPRALQYF
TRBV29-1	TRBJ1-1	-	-	TGCAGCGTGCGACAGGACTGGAACACTGAAGCTTTCTTT	CSVRQDWNTEAFF
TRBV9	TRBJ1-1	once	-	TGTGCCAGCAGCGGAGGGGGACAGAACACTGAAGCTTTCTTT	CASSGGGQNTEAFF